This T cell receptor (beta chain) was recorded in a study of blood T cell repertoires in COVID-19. Study in general: PBMCs, B-cell-depleted T cells, or T cells were the source of the cDNA or gDNA that made up the material.

Source study methods: Amplifying reference gene primers gave estimates of nucleated cell counts. Repertoires were generated with immunoSEQ multiplex PCR, while TCRdb's copy carries only in-frame clones and drops some. For V, J and clone size, that table is used; D and trimming come from the DNA. In the table there are 150,000 to 200,000 clones, approximately 88% of which are singletons. Clinical history as reported by participants underpinned cohort assignment. The material sequenced was PBMCs or T cells enriched from blood (not recorded which). This sequence originates from a man aged 65 to 79 who had been exposed to COVID-19.

CDR3 loop: CASSDGGPTDTQYF. The CDR3 DNA is TGTGCCAGCAGTGACGGCGGGCCCACAGATACGCAGTATTTT. V usage is TRBV6-4 and J usage is TRBJ2-3; tentatively, D is TRBD2 (5 bases). V lost 2 bases and J lost 2, with 8 bases in between. This CDR3 has 14 amino acids. Germline CDR1 is MRHNA and CDR2 is SNTAGT.